One and the same sample provided the 30 T cell receptor beta chains below, sequenced in a study of blood T cell repertoires in COVID-19. Profiling relied on immunoSEQ multiplex PCR, and the TCRdb table lists in-frame clones only, not all of them. Of more than 250,000 clones listed, 85% to 90% are singletons. Sequenced material: peripheral blood. Receptor source: a woman in her 50s with COVID-19, enrolled during active disease.

The V call is TRBV6-5, the J call TRBJ1-1; TRBD1 is a possible D gene (6 bases). This CDR3 has 15 residues. The germline gives CDR1 MNHEY, CDR2 SVGAGI. The V end was cut by 6 bases, the J end by 1 base, with 15 bases between. CDR3 residues: CASRPPGHTNTEAFF. The CDR3 DNA is TGTGCCAGCAGACCCCCGGGACACACGAACACTGAAGCTTTCTTT.

The rearrangement joins TRBV24-1 to TRBJ2-2, with a weak D call TRBD2 (5 bases). Deletions cut 7 bases from V and 0 bases from J, with 8 bases between. The CDR3 has 14 residues. CDR1 and CDR2 (germline): KGHDR, SFDVKD. DNA of the CDR3: TGTGCCACCAGCCGGACTGCGAACACCGGGGAGCTGTTTTTT. It specifies CATSRTANTGELFF.

The rearrangement uses TRBV27 and TRBJ1-2, with D possibly being TRBD1 (5 bases). V was trimmed by 3 bases and J by 8 bases, leaving 16 bases between them. CDR1 is MNHEY and CDR2 is SMNVEV in the germline V gene (reference sequence). CDR3 length equals 14 residues. This CDR3 reads CASSFATGNQGYTF. CDR3 DNA sequence: TGTGCCAGCAGTTTCGCCACAGGAAATCAGGGCTACACCTTC.

V gene TRBV30 combines with J gene TRBJ2-7; the D gene is possibly TRBD1 (7 bases). CDR1 GTSNPN and CDR2 SVGIG come from the germline V gene (reference sequence). This CDR3 has 15 residues. V gave up 3 bases and J gave up 2 bases, with 17 bases separating them. The CDR3 nucleotides read TGTGCCTGGAGCGCGGGACAGCCGCCGACCTACGAGCAGTACTTC. This codes for CAWSAGQPPTYEQYF.

CDR3 sequence: CASSYDRVNNQPQHF. The CDR3 DNA sequence: TGTGCCAGCAGTTATGACAGGGTAAACAATCAGCCCCAGCATTTT. The chain employs TRBV6-2 or TRBV6-3 and TRBJ1-5, with 7 nucleotides matching TRBD1. Germline CDR1 and CDR2: MNHEY and SVGEGT. This CDR3 comprises 15 residues. Germline trimming cut 3 bases from V and 3 bases from J; bases unmatched to any gene: 5.

The chain links TRBV18 to TRBJ2-5; a weak D match, TRBD1 (5 bases). Germline V lookup: CDR1 KGHSH, CDR2 LQKENI. Between the trimmed V and J ends, which lost 5 bases and 4 bases, there was a span of 11 bases. The CDR3 consists of 13 residues. The CDR3 region has the DNA TGTGCCAGCTCATTAGGGGCTGGAGAGACCCAGTACTTC. Translation: CASSLGAGETQYF.

The rearrangement uses TRBV3-1 (or the pseudogene TRBV3-2) and TRBJ1-1; possible D gene TRBD1, 6 bases. The CDR3 spans 13 residues. Germline V gene lookup returns CDR1 LGHDT and CDR2 YNNKEL (reference sequence). V lost 3 bases to trimming and J lost 9 bases, with 14 bases between them. The DNA of the CDR3 is TGTGCCAGCAGCCACAAGATCCAGGGGAAAGCTTTCTTT. As protein: CASSHKIQGKAFF.

V gene TRBV19 combines with J gene TRBJ2-5; tentatively, D is TRBD1 (6 bases). This CDR3 region has 16 residues. V dropped 1 base and J dropped 2 bases, with 14 bases sitting between them. Germline CDR1 is LNHDA and CDR2 is SQIVND (reference sequence). In DNA, the CDR3 is TGTGCCAGTAGTATAGCCAGGGGCCCTGTACAAGAGACCCAGTACTTC. Its protein is CASSIARGPVQETQYF.

The chain has TRBV18 and TRBJ2-5, with D uncertain. Germline-derived CDR1 and CDR2 are KGHSH and LQKENI. Trimming stripped 1 base from V and 2 bases from J, with 11 bases between. This CDR3 is built from 15 residues. The CDR3 loop reads CASSPLFLPQETQYF. CDR3 DNA: TGTGCCAGCTCACCACTTTTCCTCCCGCAAGAGACCCAGTACTTC.

The rearrangement joins TRBV3-1 (or the pseudogene TRBV3-2) to TRBJ1-5, with D hard to call. V was trimmed by 6 bases and J by 1 base, leaving 13 bases between them. Germline V gene sequence: CDR1 LGHDT, CDR2 YNNKEL (reference sequence). The CDR3 length is 15 residues. This chain's CDR3 is CASRRSKRSNQPQHF. In DNA, the CDR3 is TGTGCCAGCAGGAGGTCCAAGAGGAGCAATCAGCCCCAGCATTTT.

The V call is TRBV7-2, the J call TRBJ2-2; D remains ambiguous. Germline V gene sequence: CDR1 SGHTA, CDR2 FQGNSA. V lost 3 bases to trimming and J lost 2 bases, with 13 bases between them. The CDR3 totals 16 residues. The CDR3 loop reads CASSLITLRNTGELFF. CDR3 nucleotide sequence: TGTGCCAGCAGCTTGATCACCCTACGAAACACCGGGGAGCTGTTTTTT. The variable domain in full, with the rest retrieved from reference TRBV7-2 and TRBJ2-2, is GAGVSQSPSNKVTEKGKDVELRCDPISGHTALYWYRQSLGQGLEFLIYFQGNSAPDKSGLPSDRFSAERTGGSVSTLTIQRTQQEDSAVYLCASSLITLRNTGELFFGEGSRLTVL.

The chain is built from TRBV5-1 and TRBJ2-1, with 9 bases that match TRBD2. CDR3 length: 16 amino acids. Trimming at V came to 0 bases and at J to 1 base, leaving 2 bases not matched to a gene. Germline CDR1 SGHRS, CDR2 YFSETQ. This CDR3 is CASSLVLAGSYNEQFF. CDR3 bases: TGCGCCAGCAGCTTGGTCCTAGCGGGGTCCTACAATGAGCAGTTCTTC.

Turning to this clone: One end of the junction is discordant with germline, which a read error may explain. The rearrangement uses TRBV23-1 and TRBJ2-7; TRBD1 matches at 7 bases. TRBV23-1 is marked as an open reading frame, function uncertain. The CDR3 is made up of 13 amino acids. The CDR3 sequence: CASSHSLGQPRVF. In DNA form, the CDR3 reads TGCGCCAGCAGTCACTCACTGGGACAGCCTCGGGTCTTC.

The DNA for the CDR3 is TGTGCCAGCAGCACAAGAGGGGGTTGGGAAGAAAAACTGTTTTTT. This sequence encodes CASSTRGGWEEKLFF. V is TRBV9 and J is TRBJ1-4, with D perhaps TRBD1 (6 bases). This CDR3 contains 15 residues. V was cut by 4 bases and J by 8 bases, with 18 bases left in between. Germline values: CDR1 SGDLS, CDR2 YYNGEE.

V and J are TRBV18 and TRBJ2-1; D may be TRBD1 (6 bases). Trimming shortened V by 5 bases and J by 1 base, and 15 bases separated the two germline ends. This CDR3 spans 16 amino acids. Germline assignment: CDR1 KGHSH and CDR2 LQKENI. The CDR3 nucleotides are TGTGCCAGCTCATTAGGCAGGGGATTATCCTACAATGAGCAGTTCTTC. Translating it yields CASSLGRGLSYNEQFF. Full variable domain (outside the CDR3, taken from reference TRBV18 and TRBJ2-1): NAGVMQNPRHLVRRRGQEARLRCSPMKGHSHVYWYRQLPEEGLKFMVYLQKENIIDESGMPKERFSAEFPKEGPSILRIQQVVRGDSAAYFCASSLGRGLSYNEQFFGPGTRLTVL.

The chain employs TRBV19 and TRBJ2-1; 11 bases map to TRBD2. CDR3 length equals 15 residues. Losses at the gene ends were 6 bases for V and 11 bases for J; bases not matched to a gene: 12. In germline, CDR1 is LNHDA, CDR2 SQIVND (reference sequence). CDR3 in DNA: TGTGCCAGTAGCCCTTTGACTAGCGGGAAAGGTCAGCAGTTCTTC. The encoded protein is CASSPLTSGKGQQFF.

The chain has TRBV19 and TRBJ1-2, with a weak D call TRBD1 (5 bases). Looked up from germline, CDR1 is LNHDA and CDR2 is SQIVND (reference sequence). The CDR3 runs 15 residues. V was pared by 3 bases and J by 0 bases, with 11 bases between. The CDR3: CASSMLAGPNYGYTF. CDR3 in DNA: TGTGCCAGTAGTATGTTGGCAGGGCCTAACTATGGCTACACCTTC.

This chain links TRBV11-2 with TRBJ1-2; weak D call: TRBD1 (5 bases). V was clipped by 2 bases and J by 1 base, with 5 bases between them. The V gene's germline CDR1 is SGHAT and CDR2 FQNNGV. The CDR3 runs 13 residues. The CDR3 DNA reads as TGTGCCAGCAGCTTACAGGGTAACTATGGCTACACCTTC. Translation: CASSLQGNYGYTF.

This clone appeared once. The chain joins TRBV11-2 to TRBJ2-3, with 10 bases lining up with TRBD2. Losses at the gene ends were 0 bases for V and 0 bases for J; bases not matched to a gene: 9. The germline V gene encodes CDR1 SGHAT and CDR2 FQNNGV. There are 19 residues in the CDR3. CDR3 bases: TGTGCCAGCAGCTTAGACCACCAGACTAGCGGGTATAGCACAGATACGCAGTATTTT. Residues: CASSLDHQTSGYSTDTQYF.

The chain couples TRBV24-1 to TRBJ2-2; 9 nucleotides line up with TRBD1. V shed 2 bases, J shed 1 base, and the junction held 1 base outside the gene matches. CDR1 and CDR2 (germline): KGHDR, SFDVKD. The CDR3 consists of 16 residues. CDR3 sequence reads: CATSDWGQGNTGELFF. The DNA for the CDR3 is TGTGCCACCAGTGATTGGGGACAGGGGAACACCGGGGAGCTGTTTTTT.

The chain recombines TRBV18 with TRBJ2-2; tentatively, D is TRBD2 (5 bases). The CDR3 runs to 13 residues. Trimming shortened V by 7 bases and J by 6 bases, and 12 bases separated the two germline ends. Germline lookup yields CDR1 KGHSH and CDR2 LQKENI. The CDR3 region has the DNA TGTGCCAGCTGGCGGGCGGCAGCCGGGGAGCTGTTTTTT. Its translation is CASWRAAAGELFF.

V usage is TRBV6-5 and J usage is TRBJ1-5; 10 nucleotides agree with TRBD1. The CDR3 is made up of 15 amino acids. From germline, CDR1 is MNHEY and CDR2 SVGAGI. V dropped 0 bases and J dropped 5; count of bases not matched to a gene: 1. CDR3 sequence (DNA): TGTGCCAGCAGTTACTCGACAGGGGGCCATCAGCCCCAGCATTTT. Its protein product is CASSYSTGGHQPQHF.

A single count supports this clone. The chain links TRBV18 to TRBJ2-3; D might be TRBD1 (6 bases). The CDR3 has 16 amino acids. Per germline, CDR1 KGHSH and CDR2 LQKENI. V shed 5 bases and J shed 0 bases, with 15 bases lying between them. The CDR3 DNA is TGTGCCAGCTCAGAACAGGGTCGTCCTAGCACAGATACGCAGTATTTT. Protein product: CASSEQGRPSTDTQYF.

The rearrangement uses TRBV6-1 and TRBJ1-2; TRBD1 might be the D (5 bases). The CDR3 runs 16 residues. Germline-derived CDR1 and CDR2 are MNHNS and SASEGT. V lost 1 base and J lost 8, with 20 bases in between. CDR3 nucleotide sequence: TGTGCCAGCAGTGAAGGCGGGGAGGTAGGGGCTGACGGCTACACCTTC. Translated: CASSEGGEVGADGYTF.

This clone has only a few counts. The chain recombines TRBV7-3 with TRBJ1-1, with D possibly being TRBD1 (6 bases). Trimming removed 2 bases at V and 1 base at J, with 17 bases between. Per the germline V gene, CDR1 is SGHTA and CDR2 is FQGTGA. The length of the CDR3 is 17 residues. The CDR3 coding sequence is TGTGCCAGCAGCTTACACCCCCCCGGGACATCGAACACTGAAGCTTTCTTT. Translating it yields CASSLHPPGTSNTEAFF.

V and J are TRBV6-4 and TRBJ2-2; 7 bases agree with TRBD1. The CDR3 runs 15 residues. Germline lookup yields CDR1 MRHNA and CDR2 SNTAGT. Trimming at V came to 5 bases and at J to 4 bases, leaving 7 bases not matched to a gene. The CDR3 region is CASSPDRFSTGELFF. The CDR3 DNA is TGTGCCAGCAGTCCGGACAGGTTTTCCACCGGGGAGCTGTTTTTT.

This chain joins TRBV11-3 and TRBJ2-7, with unresolved D. Deletions cut 5 bases from V and 7 bases from J, with 9 bases between. The CDR3 sequence is 11 residues long. The germline gives CDR1 SGHNT, CDR2 YENEEA. The CDR3 nucleotides read TGTGCCAGCAGCCTTTTCGGGGAGCAGTACTTC. Translation: CASSLFGEQYF.

V and J are TRBV7-6 and TRBJ1-6; D possibly corresponds to TRBD1 (5 bases). Germline CDR1 and CDR2: SGHVS and FNYEAQ. V lost 1 base and J 10 bases, leaving 17 bases between the germline ends. CDR3 size: 16 residues. CDR3 amino acids: CASSLDTQGGRSPLHF. CDR3 sequence (DNA): TGTGCCAGCAGCTTAGACACCCAGGGAGGACGATCACCCCTCCACTTT.

J is TRBJ1-1 and V is TRBV12-3 or TRBV12-4, with D possibly matching TRBD1 (5 bases). The V and J ends lost 5 bases and 1 base respectively, with 8 bases between them. CDR3 length: 13 amino acids. In nucleotides, the CDR3 is TGTGCCAGCAGTACACAGGAGAACACTGAAGCTTTCTTT. It translates to CASSTQENTEAFF.

This chain connects TRBV5-4 to TRBJ2-1, with TRBD2 matching over 15 bases. The CDR3 extends over 18 amino acids. CDR1 and CDR2 from the germline V gene are SGHNT and YYREEE (reference sequence). Unmatched junction bases numbered 7, after V lost 0 bases and J lost 6 bases. CDR3 DNA sequence: TGTGCCAGCAGCTTGGGGACTAGCGGGAGGGCCAATCGCAATGAGCAGTTCTTC. Protein: CASSLGTSGRANRNEQFF.